A selection of T cell receptor beta chains follows, all from one sample in a study of Ad26.COV2.S vaccination and SARS-CoV-2 variants. Repertoires were generated with immunoSEQ multiplex PCR, while TCRdb's copy carries only in-frame clones and drops some. The table includes roughly 320,000 clones, around nine tenths detected once. The source was peripheral blood, collected in a trial of Ad26.COV2.S vaccine versus placebo. Every receptor here comes from a person between 18 and 65 years old who received the Ad26.COV2.S COVID-19 vaccine or a placebo. CDR3s include the opening cysteine and the closing phenylalanine or tryptophan. The order of the fields is D gene, J gene, clone size, V gene, CDR3 DNA, CDR3 protein. A D gene is named only where the DNA matches it firmly. Size tells how often a clone was seen (once, few, many) or the class of an expanded clone, and some rows leave it out.

d_gene: TRBD2
j_gene: TRBJ2-2
abundance: .
v_gene: TRBV27
CDR3nt: TGTGCCAGCAGTCCACAGCCGGGACTAGCGGGGAGAACCGGGGAGCTGTTTTTT
CDR3aa: CASSPQPGLAGRTGELFF

d_gene: .
j_gene: TRBJ1-5
abundance: .
v_gene: TRBV7-2
CDR3nt: TGTGCCAGCAGCTTAGTTTCCATTCAGCCCCAGCATTTT
CDR3aa: CASSLVSIQPQHF

d_gene: .
j_gene: TRBJ2-3
abundance: .
v_gene: TRBV5-1
CDR3nt: TGCGCCAGCAGCTTGGCCTCACTTGGCACAGATACGCAGTATTTT
CDR3aa: CASSLASLGTDTQYF

d_gene: .
j_gene: TRBJ1-5
abundance: .
v_gene: TRBV7-3
CDR3nt: TGTGCCAGCAGCTCCCCGCAGGGGCGGGATAGCAATCAGCCCCAGCATTTT
CDR3aa: CASSSPQGRDSNQPQHF

d_gene: TRBD1
j_gene: TRBJ2-3
abundance: .
v_gene: TRBV4-1
CDR3nt: TGCGCCAGCACCAGACAGGGGGCAGGTATAGCAGATACGCAGTATTTT
CDR3aa: CASTRQGAGIADTQYF

d_gene: .
j_gene: TRBJ2-5
abundance: .
v_gene: TRBV10-3
CDR3nt: TGTGCCATCGGTCCGGGGTCGGGAGAGACCCAGTACTTC
CDR3aa: CAIGPGSGETQYF

d_gene: .
j_gene: TRBJ1-1
abundance: .
v_gene: TRBV7-3
CDR3nt: TGTGCCAGCAGCTTAACCGGTGACACTGAAGCTTTCTTT
CDR3aa: CASSLTGDTEAFF

d_gene: TRBD1
j_gene: TRBJ1-3
abundance: .
v_gene: TRBV9
CDR3nt: TGTGCCAGCAGCATTGGGACAGCGGGCTCTGGAAACACCATATATTTT
CDR3aa: CASSIGTAGSGNTIYF

d_gene: .
j_gene: TRBJ1-1
abundance: .
v_gene: TRBV4-1
CDR3nt: TGCGCCAGCAGCCTCGTGGGGGAGAACACTGAAGCTTTCTTT
CDR3aa: CASSLVGENTEAFF

d_gene: TRBD1
j_gene: TRBJ1-4
abundance: .
v_gene: TRBV5-1
CDR3nt: TGCGCCAGCAGCACCGCCGGGACAGGGGCTGAAAAACTGTTTTTT
CDR3aa: CASSTAGTGAEKLFF

d_gene: .
j_gene: TRBJ2-6
abundance: .
v_gene: TRBV3-1/TRBV3-2
CDR3nt: TGTGCCAGCAGCCAAGACGCCACTGGGGCCAACGTCCTGACTTTC
CDR3aa: CASSQDATGANVLTF

d_gene: TRBD1
j_gene: TRBJ2-7
abundance: .
v_gene: TRBV14
CDR3nt: TGTGCCAGCAGCCCCCTGGACAGGGGAAGGTACGAGCAGTACTTC
CDR3aa: CASSPLDRGRYEQYF

d_gene: .
j_gene: TRBJ2-5
abundance: .
v_gene: TRBV27
CDR3nt: TGTGCCAGCAGTTTTAGGGCGGCTGGTGGGTACCAAGAGACCCAGTACTTC
CDR3aa: CASSFRAAGGYQETQYF

d_gene: .
j_gene: TRBJ2-3
abundance: .
v_gene: TRBV7-9
CDR3nt: TGTGCCAGCAGCTTAGTAGTCCGGGCAGATACGCAGTATTTT
CDR3aa: CASSLVVRADTQYF

d_gene: TRBD2
j_gene: TRBJ2-2
abundance: once
v_gene: TRBV30
CDR3nt: TGTGCCTGGCGGGGGGAGACCACCGGGGAGCTGTTTTTT
CDR3aa: CAWRGETTGELFF

d_gene: .
j_gene: TRBJ2-2
abundance: .
v_gene: TRBV5-4
CDR3nt: TGTGCCAGCAGCTTAATAGGTACAGGTGAACTCGGGGAGCTGTTTTTT
CDR3aa: CASSLIGTGELGELFF

d_gene: TRBD1
j_gene: TRBJ1-1
abundance: .
v_gene: TRBV14
CDR3nt: TGTGCCAGCAGCCCCCGACAGGGAAACACTGAAGCTTTCTTT
CDR3aa: CASSPRQGNTEAFF

d_gene: TRBD1
j_gene: TRBJ1-6
abundance: .
v_gene: TRBV5-8
CDR3nt: TGTGCCAGCAGCCTCCCGACAGGGACGATTGGTTCACCCCTCCACTTT
CDR3aa: CASSLPTGTIGSPLHF

d_gene: .
j_gene: TRBJ1-3
abundance: .
v_gene: TRBV7-9
CDR3nt: TGTGCCAGCAGCTCCCTTACCGGGATCCTCTCTGGAAACACCATATATTTT
CDR3aa: CASSSLTGILSGNTIYF

d_gene: .
j_gene: TRBJ1-1
abundance: .
v_gene: TRBV11-2
CDR3nt: TGTGCCAGCAGCTTAGCCTGGAGGGGCGGCCACACTGAAGCTTTCTTT
CDR3aa: CASSLAWRGGHTEAFF

d_gene: .
j_gene: TRBJ2-7
abundance: .
v_gene: TRBV6-5
CDR3nt: TGTGCCAGCAGACAAGACCTACGGGGAGAGCAGTACTTC
CDR3aa: CASRQDLRGEQYF

d_gene: .
j_gene: TRBJ2-3
abundance: .
v_gene: TRBV20-1
CDR3nt: TGCAGTGTCTATTTGCGGCGCACGCAGTATTTT
CDR3aa: CSVYLRRTQYF

d_gene: TRBD1
j_gene: TRBJ2-2
abundance: few
v_gene: TRBV5-4
CDR3nt: TGTGCCATCCAGCTTGGAATTGGGACAGGGGCCGGGGAGCTGTTTTTT
CDR3aa: CAIQLGIGTGAGELFF

d_gene: TRBD2
j_gene: TRBJ2-5
abundance: once
v_gene: TRBV27
CDR3nt: TGTGCCAGCAGTCCTAGCGGGGGGCTTCAAGAGACCCAGTACTTC
CDR3aa: CASSPSGGLQETQYF

d_gene: .
j_gene: TRBJ2-4
abundance: .
v_gene: TRBV3-1/TRBV3-2
CDR3nt: TGTGCCAGCAGCCCCGGGACTCCCCGGAGACTAGCCAAAAACATTCAGTACTTC
CDR3aa: CASSPGTPRRLAKNIQYF

d_gene: TRBD1
j_gene: TRBJ2-7
abundance: once
v_gene: TRBV19
CDR3nt: TGTGCCAGTAGTTTACAGGGGCTACCCTACGAGCAGTACTTC
CDR3aa: CASSLQGLPYEQYF

d_gene: .
j_gene: TRBJ1-2
abundance: .
v_gene: TRBV19
CDR3nt: TGTGCCAGTAATGGGGGTTTCTATGGCTACACCTTC
CDR3aa: CASNGGFYGYTF

d_gene: TRBD1
j_gene: TRBJ1-2
abundance: .
v_gene: TRBV4-2
CDR3nt: TGTGCCAGCAGCCCCTTAAACCGGGACAGGCGAGGCTACACCTTC
CDR3aa: CASSPLNRDRRGYTF

d_gene: TRBD1
j_gene: TRBJ2-1
abundance: .
v_gene: TRBV5-1
CDR3nt: TGCGCCAGCAGCCCAGGGACAGGATCATTACGCGAGCAGTTCTTC
CDR3aa: CASSPGTGSLREQFF

d_gene: .
j_gene: TRBJ2-7
abundance: few
v_gene: TRBV7-6
CDR3nt: TGTGCCAGCAGCCGGGCGGGCGGCTACGAGCAGTACTTC
CDR3aa: CASSRAGGYEQYF

d_gene: TRBD1
j_gene: TRBJ1-5
abundance: .
v_gene: TRBV3-1/TRBV3-2
CDR3nt: TGTGCCAGCAGCCAAGATTCGGACAGGGGGAAAGGTCAGCCCCAGCATTTT
CDR3aa: CASSQDSDRGKGQPQHF

d_gene: .
j_gene: TRBJ2-1
abundance: .
v_gene: TRBV6-5
CDR3nt: TGTGCCAGCAGTCAGAGACACAGCTCCTACAATGAGCAGTTCTTC
CDR3aa: CASSQRHSSYNEQFF

d_gene: TRBD1
j_gene: TRBJ1-2
abundance: .
v_gene: TRBV5-6
CDR3nt: TGTGCCAGCAGCTCAGGGACAGGGGAATACGGCTACACCTTC
CDR3aa: CASSSGTGEYGYTF

d_gene: .
j_gene: TRBJ2-7
abundance: .
v_gene: TRBV20-1
CDR3nt: TGCAGCGTAGGGGAGGCCTACGAGCAGTACTTC
CDR3aa: CSVGEAYEQYF

d_gene: TRBD2
j_gene: TRBJ2-1
abundance: once
v_gene: TRBV29-1
CDR3nt: TGCAGCGGGCGGGGGGGCCAGCGCAATGAGCAGTTCTTC
CDR3aa: CSGRGGQRNEQFF

d_gene: .
j_gene: TRBJ1-3
abundance: .
v_gene: TRBV29-1
CDR3nt: TGCAGCGTTGAAGGCTTTGGAAACACCATATATTTT
CDR3aa: CSVEGFGNTIYF

d_gene: TRBD1
j_gene: TRBJ2-7
abundance: once
v_gene: TRBV29-1
CDR3nt: TGCAGCGTTGAAGGGCGGGGACAGGGGGCCTACGAGCAGTACTTC
CDR3aa: CSVEGRGQGAYEQYF

d_gene: .
j_gene: TRBJ1-1
abundance: once
v_gene: TRBV18
CDR3nt: TGTGCCAGCTCACCACCGGGACAGAACACTGAAGCTTTCTTT
CDR3aa: CASSPPGQNTEAFF

d_gene: TRBD1
j_gene: TRBJ1-2
abundance: once
v_gene: TRBV4-3
CDR3nt: TGCGCCAGCAGCCATGGGACAGGGGCTGATGGCTACACCTTC
CDR3aa: CASSHGTGADGYTF

d_gene: .
j_gene: TRBJ1-6
abundance: .
v_gene: TRBV27
CDR3nt: TGTGCCAGCAGTTCACCATCGGAGTACTCACCCCTCCACTTT
CDR3aa: CASSSPSEYSPLHF

d_gene: TRBD2
j_gene: TRBJ2-1
abundance: .
v_gene: TRBV29-1
CDR3nt: TGCAGCGTGAGAGAGATGGCGGGGGGGGAATACAATGAGCAGTTCTTC
CDR3aa: CSVREMAGGEYNEQFF

d_gene: .
j_gene: TRBJ2-2
abundance: .
v_gene: TRBV9
CDR3nt: TGTGCCAGCAGCGTATTTATAAACGCCGGGGAGCTGTTTTTT
CDR3aa: CASSVFINAGELFF

d_gene: .
j_gene: TRBJ1-3
abundance: few
v_gene: TRBV6-5
CDR3nt: TGTGCCACCGGGGCCGGGGGTTTATCTGGAAACACCATATATTTT
CDR3aa: CATGAGGLSGNTIYF

d_gene: .
j_gene: TRBJ1-2
abundance: .
v_gene: TRBV6-1
CDR3nt: TGTGCCAGCAGTGAATCTGGAGGGGTAAGCTATGGCTACACCTTC
CDR3aa: CASSESGGVSYGYTF

d_gene: TRBD1
j_gene: TRBJ1-2
abundance: .
v_gene: TRBV30
CDR3nt: TGTGCCTGGACGGGACAGGGTCCCTATGGCTACACCTTC
CDR3aa: CAWTGQGPYGYTF

d_gene: .
j_gene: TRBJ1-4
abundance: once
v_gene: TRBV19
CDR3nt: TGTGCCAGTAAGCCAGACCAGACAACTAATGAAAAACTGTTTTTT
CDR3aa: CASKPDQTTNEKLFF

d_gene: .
j_gene: TRBJ1-3
abundance: .
v_gene: TRBV7-6
CDR3nt: TGTGCCAGCAGCTTAGCCCCCCAGGGCTCTGGAAACACCATATATTTT
CDR3aa: CASSLAPQGSGNTIYF

d_gene: .
j_gene: TRBJ2-3
abundance: .
v_gene: TRBV2
CDR3nt: TGTGCCAGCAGGCGGGGAGATACGCAGTATTTT
CDR3aa: CASRRGDTQYF